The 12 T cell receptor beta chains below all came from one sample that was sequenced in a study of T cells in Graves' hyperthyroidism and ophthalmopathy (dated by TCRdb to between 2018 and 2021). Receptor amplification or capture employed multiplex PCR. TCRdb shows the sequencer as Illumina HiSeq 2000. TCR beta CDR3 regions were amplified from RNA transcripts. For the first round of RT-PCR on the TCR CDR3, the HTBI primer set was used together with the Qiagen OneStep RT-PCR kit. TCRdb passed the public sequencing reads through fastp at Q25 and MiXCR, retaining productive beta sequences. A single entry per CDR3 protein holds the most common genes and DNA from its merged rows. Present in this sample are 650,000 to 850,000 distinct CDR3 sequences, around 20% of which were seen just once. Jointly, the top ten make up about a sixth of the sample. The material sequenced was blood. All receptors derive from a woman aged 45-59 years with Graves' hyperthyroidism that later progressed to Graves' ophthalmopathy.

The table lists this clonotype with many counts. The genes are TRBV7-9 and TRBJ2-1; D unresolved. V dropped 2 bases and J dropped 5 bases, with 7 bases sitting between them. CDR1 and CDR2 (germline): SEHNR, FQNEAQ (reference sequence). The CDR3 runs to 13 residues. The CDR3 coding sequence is TGTGCCAGCAGCTTACACTCGAACAATGAGCAGTTCTTC. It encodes CASSLHSNNEQFF.

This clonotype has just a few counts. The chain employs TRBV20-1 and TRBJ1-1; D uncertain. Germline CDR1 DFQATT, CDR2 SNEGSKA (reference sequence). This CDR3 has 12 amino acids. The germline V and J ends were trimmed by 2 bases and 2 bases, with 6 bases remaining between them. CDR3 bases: TGCAGTGCTAGAAAGGGAAACACTGAAGCTTTCTTT. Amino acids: CSARKGNTEAFF.

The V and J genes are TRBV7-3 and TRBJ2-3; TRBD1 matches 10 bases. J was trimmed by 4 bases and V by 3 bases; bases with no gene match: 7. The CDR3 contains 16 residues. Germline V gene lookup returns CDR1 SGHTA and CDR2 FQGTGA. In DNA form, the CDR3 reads TGTGCCAGCAGCTTCCGGGACAGGGGCCCTTCAGATACGCAGTATTTT. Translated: CASSFRDRGPSDTQYF.

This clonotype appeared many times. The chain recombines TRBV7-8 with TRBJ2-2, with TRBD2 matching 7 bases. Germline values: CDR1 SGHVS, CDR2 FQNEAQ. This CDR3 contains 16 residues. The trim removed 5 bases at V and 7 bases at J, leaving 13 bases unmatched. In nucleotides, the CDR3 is TGTGCCAGCAGCCCGACCCGCGCAGCGGGGAGCGGGGAGCTGTTTTTT. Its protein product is CASSPTRAAGSGELFF.

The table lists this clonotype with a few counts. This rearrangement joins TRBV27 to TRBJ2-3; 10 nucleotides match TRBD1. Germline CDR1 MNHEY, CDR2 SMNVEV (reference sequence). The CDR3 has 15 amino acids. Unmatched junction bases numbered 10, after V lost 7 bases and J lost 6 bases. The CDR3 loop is CASNMGQGTGDTQYF. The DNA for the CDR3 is TGTGCCAGCAACATGGGACAGGGGACCGGGGATACGCAGTATTTT.

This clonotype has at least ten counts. CDR3 DNA: TGTGCCAGCAGTGCGGGACAGCCCCAGGGGCAGTTCTTC. The encoded protein is CASSAGQPQGQFF. V and J are TRBV2 and TRBJ2-1, with 7 bases fitting TRBD1. The ends lost 4 bases at V and 12 bases at J; junction bases unmatched: 9. The length of the CDR3 is 13 residues. From germline, CDR1 is SNHLY and CDR2 FYNNEI.

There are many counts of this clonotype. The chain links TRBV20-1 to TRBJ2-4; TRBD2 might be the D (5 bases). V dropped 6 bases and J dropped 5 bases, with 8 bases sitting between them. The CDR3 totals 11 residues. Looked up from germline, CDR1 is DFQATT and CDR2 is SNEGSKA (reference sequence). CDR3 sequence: CSADYQNIQYF. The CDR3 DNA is TGCAGTGCCGACTACCAAAACATTCAGTACTTC.

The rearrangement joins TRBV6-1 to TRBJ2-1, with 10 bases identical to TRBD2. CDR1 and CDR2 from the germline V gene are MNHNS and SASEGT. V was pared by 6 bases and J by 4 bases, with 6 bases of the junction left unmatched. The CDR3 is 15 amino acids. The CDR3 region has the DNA TGTGCCAGCAGGGCTAGCGGGGGACTTTACAATGAGCAGTTCTTC. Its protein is CASRASGGLYNEQFF.

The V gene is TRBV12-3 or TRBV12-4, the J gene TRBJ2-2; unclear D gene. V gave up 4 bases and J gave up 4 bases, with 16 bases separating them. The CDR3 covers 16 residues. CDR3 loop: CASSSPSSSGTGELFF. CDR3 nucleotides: TGTGCCAGCAGTTCCCCTTCCAGCTCCGGCACCGGGGAGCTGTTTTTT.

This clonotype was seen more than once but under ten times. CDR3 region: CASSIGPRADTQYF. The CDR3 DNA is TGTGCCAGTAGTATAGGCCCGAGGGCAGATACGCAGTATTTT. The chain has TRBV19 and TRBJ2-3; perhaps TRBD2 as D (5 bases). Between the trimmed V and J ends, which lost 1 base and 4 bases, there was a span of 9 bases. CDR1 LNHDA and CDR2 SQIVND come from the germline V gene (reference sequence). The CDR3 spans 14 residues.

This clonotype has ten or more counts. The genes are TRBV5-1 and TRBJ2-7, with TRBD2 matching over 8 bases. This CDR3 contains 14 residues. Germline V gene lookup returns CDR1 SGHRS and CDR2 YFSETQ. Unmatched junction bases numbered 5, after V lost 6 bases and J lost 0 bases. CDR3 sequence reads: CASKYSGDSYEQYF. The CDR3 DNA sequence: TGCGCCAGCAAGTATAGCGGGGACTCCTACGAGCAGTACTTC.

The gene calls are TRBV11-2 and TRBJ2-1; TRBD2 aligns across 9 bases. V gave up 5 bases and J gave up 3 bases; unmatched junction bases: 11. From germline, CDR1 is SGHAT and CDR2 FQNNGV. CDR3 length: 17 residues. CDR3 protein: CASSPLAGGQYYNEQFF. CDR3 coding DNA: TGTGCCAGCAGCCCTCTGGCGGGGGGGCAGTACTACAATGAGCAGTTCTTC.